The source of this T cell receptor beta chain is a study of blood T cell repertoires in COVID-19. The CDR3 is 15 amino acids. The J segment lost 5 bases and the V segment lost 2 bases, leaving 6 bases of the junction unmatched. From germline, CDR1 is MGHDK and CDR2 SYGVNS. The repertoire was sequenced with immunoSEQ multiplex PCR; TCRdb's copy has only in-frame clones and lacks some. The sample carries roughly 350,000 clones, 85% recorded once. This chain links TRBV25-1 with TRBJ2-1; 7 positions agree with TRBD1. This receptor was taken from a woman under 30 with acute or convalescent COVID-19. The sample consisted of peripheral blood. CDR3 in amino acids: CASSEPATGDNEQFF. The DNA of the CDR3 is TGTGCCAGCAGTGAACCCGCAACAGGGGACAATGAGCAGTTCTTC.